One sample yielded the 7 T cell receptor beta chains listed below, sequenced in a study of siplizumab effects on memory and regulatory T cells. Clones were sequenced by immunoSEQ multiplex PCR, and TCRdb holds only the in-frame ones, with some missing. The data hold tens of thousands of clones, with 85% to 95% observed a single time. Material for sequencing was CD8+ T cells sorted from blood. These TCRs come from a human donor in good health.

V usage is TRBV28 and J usage is TRBJ1-2; D not resolved. This CDR3 has 13 residues. Germline CDR1 MDHEN, CDR2 SYDVKM. V gave up 5 bases and J gave up 4 bases, with 11 bases separating them. CDR3 amino acids: CASSGFPLYGYTF. DNA for the CDR3: TGTGCCAGCAGTGGGTTTCCTCTCTATGGCTACACCTTC.

V usage is TRBV27 and J usage is TRBJ2-3, with D uncertain. V shed 0 bases and J shed 3 bases, with 10 bases lying between them. The V gene's germline CDR1 is MNHEY and CDR2 SMNVEV (reference sequence). The CDR3 spans 15 residues. The CDR3 DNA reads TGTGCCAGCAGTTTATCGGTCGCAGCTACAGATACGCAGTATTTT. Residues: CASSLSVAATDTQYF.

The CDR3 region has the DNA TGCAGCGTTGAAGATAGAGACCGTCGAATCCCTGGGGCCAACGTCCTGACTTTC. This encodes CSVEDRDRRIPGANVLTF. This chain uses TRBV29-1 with TRBJ2-6; no firm D call. V dropped 0 bases and J dropped 2 bases, with 17 bases sitting between them. Germline CDR1 and CDR2: SQVTM and ANQGSEA. This CDR3 is 18 amino acids long.

V and J are TRBV27 and TRBJ2-7; maybe TRBD2 (6 bases). CDR1 is MNHEY, CDR2 SMNVEV, per germline (reference sequence). V shed 3 bases and J shed 2 bases, with 14 bases lying between them. The CDR3 is 15 residues long. The CDR3 DNA is TGTGCCAGCAGTTTCCGACTAGTCCCAACCTACGAGCAGTACTTC. It specifies CASSFRLVPTYEQYF.

The V gene is TRBV6-6, the J gene TRBJ2-7; D possibly matches TRBD1 or TRBD2 (5 bases each). Per germline, CDR1 MNHNY and CDR2 SVGAGI (reference sequence). Trimming shortened V by 0 bases and J by 7 bases, and 16 bases separated the two germline ends. The CDR3 length is 15 residues. The CDR3 coding sequence is TGTGCCAGCAGTTACTCGGGACGGCGGATAGGGGAGCAGTACTTC. Amino acids: CASSYSGRRIGEQYF.

The V and J genes are TRBV11-2 and TRBJ1-2; 8 bases fit TRBD1. CDR1 is SGHAT, CDR2 FQNNGV, per germline. CDR3 length equals 17 residues. With 0 bases clipped from V and 3 bases from J, the junction kept 9 bases outside the gene matches. CDR3 sequence (DNA): TGTGCCAGCAGCTTAGATATTGGGACAGGAGTATACTATGGCTACACCTTC. Its translation: CASSLDIGTGVYYGYTF.

The count of this clone is one. The rearrangement joins TRBV29-1 to TRBJ2-7, with D tentatively TRBD1 (6 bases). Looked up from germline, CDR1 is SQVTM and CDR2 is ANQGSEA. The CDR3 sequence is 14 residues long. Between the trimmed V and J ends, which lost 1 base and 0 bases, there was a span of 10 bases. CDR3 nucleotides: TGCAGCGTTGAAGGAGTAGGGGGCTCCTACGAGCAGTACTTC. Amino acids: CSVEGVGGSYEQYF.